Shown below are 10 T cell receptor beta chains from a single sample sequenced in a study of blood T cell repertoires in COVID-19. The assay was immunoSEQ multiplex PCR, and TCRdb's table has in-frame clones only and misses some. Of 5,000 to 7,000 clones detected, around 91% appear once; the ten largest clones hold about 48%. Sequencing was performed on peripheral blood. All receptors come from a human donor in a cohort sampled during active COVID-19.

V gene TRBV25-1 combines with J gene TRBJ2-1; TRBD1 agrees at 10 bases. The CDR3 contains 15 residues. Per the germline V gene, CDR1 is MGHDK and CDR2 is SYGVNS. J lost 6 bases, V lost 1 base, and 3 bases had no gene match. The CDR3 spells CASSESGTGVNEQFF. CDR3 nucleotide sequence: TGTGCCAGCAGTGAATCGGGGACAGGGGTCAATGAGCAGTTCTTC.

The chain has TRBV4-2 and TRBJ2-1, with a weak D call TRBD1 (5 bases). The CDR3 extends over 13 amino acids. Trimming pared 0 bases from V and 8 bases from J, leaving 8 bases between. Germline V gene lookup returns CDR1 LGHNA and CDR2 YNFKEQ. This CDR3 is CASSQDTGYEQFF. CDR3 DNA sequence: TGTGCCAGCAGCCAAGATACAGGCTATGAGCAGTTCTTC.

The gene calls are TRBV29-1 and TRBJ1-5; TRBD1 might be the D (5 bases). Trimming took off 4 bases at V and 7 bases at J, with 11 bases between the two ends. Germline loops: CDR1 SQVTM, CDR2 ANQGSEA. The CDR3 runs 12 residues. The chain's CDR3 is CSVGGGEQPQHF. CDR3 in DNA: TGCAGCGTTGGAGGAGGGGAACAGCCCCAGCATTTT.

The chain uses TRBV11-3 and TRBJ2-7; 10 bases map to TRBD1. CDR1 SGHNT and CDR2 YENEEA come from the germline V gene. The CDR3 is 15 residues long. V dropped 2 bases and J dropped 4; count of bases not matched to a gene: 5. CDR3 nucleotides: TGTGCCAGCAGCTTAAGTTCGGGACAGGGGTACGAGCAGTACTTC. Its translation: CASSLSSGQGYEQYF.

This sequence joins TRBV7-9 and TRBJ1-2; 8 bases align to TRBD1. The CDR3 spans 14 residues. CDR1 is SEHNR and CDR2 is FQNEAQ in the germline V gene (reference sequence). The V and J ends lost 5 bases and 8 bases, in that order; junction bases with no gene match: 10. CDR3 bases: TGTGCCAGCAGCACGACAGGGGAGGCCGACGGCTACACCTTC. This codes for CASSTTGEADGYTF.

The CDR3 spells CASSWGQGEKLFF. The CDR3 DNA follows: TGTGCCAGCAGTTGGGGACAGGGGGAAAAACTGTTTTTT. The chain combines TRBV6-6 with TRBJ1-4, with 10 positions matching TRBD1. Per germline, CDR1 MNHNY and CDR2 SVGAGI (reference sequence). With V trimmed by 4 bases and J by 8 bases, 1 base remained unmatched. This CDR3 has 13 amino acids.

The genes are TRBV4-2 and TRBJ2-1; TRBD2 matches 13 bases. After removal of 1 base from V and 3 bases from J, the junction contained 0 bases not matched to a gene. The germline V gene encodes CDR1 LGHNA and CDR2 YNFKEQ. The CDR3 extends over 16 amino acids. The CDR3 loop is CASSQGTSGSYNEQFF. Written as DNA, the CDR3 is TGTGCCAGCAGCCAAGGGACTAGCGGGAGCTACAATGAGCAGTTCTTC.

V and J are TRBV25-1 and TRBJ2-3; D is uncertain. V lost 9 bases to trimming and J lost 14 bases, with 9 bases between them. Germline V gene lookup returns CDR1 MGHDK and CDR2 SYGVNS. The CDR3 covers 8 residues. DNA for the CDR3: TGTGCCAGAGACTTCGTGTATTTT. Translating it yields CARDFVYF. The full variable domain, in which reference TRBV25-1 and TRBJ2-3 provide the parts outside the CDR3, is EADIYQTPRYLVIGTGKKITLECSQTMGHDKMYWYQQDPGMELHLIHYSYGVNSTEKGDLSSESTVSRIRTEHFPLTLESARPSHTSQYLCARDFVYFGPGTRLTVL.

This rearrangement joins TRBV27 to TRBJ2-3, with a possible D match to TRBD2 (6 bases). The CDR3 loop spans 14 amino acids. Germline assignment: CDR1 MNHEY and CDR2 SMNVEV (reference sequence). Trimming shortened V by 5 bases and J by 5 bases, and 14 bases separated the two germline ends. CDR3 bases: TGTGCCAGCAGTCTACGGGACTCAAGAGATACGCAGTATTTT. This codes for CASSLRDSRDTQYF.

This chain's CDR3 is CASSLASYNEQFF. The CDR3 DNA reads as TGTGCCAGCAGCTTGGCCTCTTACAATGAGCAGTTCTTC. The chain combines TRBV7-3 with TRBJ2-1, with D uncertain. Trimming pared 3 bases from V and 4 bases from J, leaving 7 bases between. The germline V gene encodes CDR1 SGHTA and CDR2 FQGTGA. The CDR3 is 13 residues long. The full variable domain, completed using reference TRBV7-3 and TRBJ2-1, is GAGVSQTPSNKVTEKGKYVELRCDPISGHTALYWYRQSLGQGPEFLIYFQGTGAADDSGLPNDRFFAVRPEGSVSTLKIQRTERGDSAVYLCASSLASYNEQFFGPGTRLTVL.